This TCR beta chain was sequenced in a study of a mutant IDH1 vaccine in newly diagnosed glioma. Across the study: Previous care, which was radiotherapy, temozolomide, or both, most often involved both.

TCRdb's copy holds only in-frame clones and misses some; the assay was immunoSEQ multiplex PCR. This table holds 35,000 to 40,000 clones, roughly 89% found once. The CDR3 length is 15 residues. Trimming shortened V by 2 bases and J by 5 bases, and 12 bases separated the two germline ends. CDR1 is MNHNS, CDR2 SASEGT, per germline. Time point meaning: baseline, week 1 (first vaccination visit). As to treatment: pre-vaccination baseline after standard-of-care therapy. Astrocytomas that were new, WHO grade 3 or 4, IDH1-mutant and ATRX-lost were present in the donors. This clonotype was sampled from a man younger than 35 with glioma. This chain links TRBV6-1 with TRBJ1-4; D might be TRBD1 (5 bases). The sample was PBMCs, taken from a glioma patient treated with radiotherapy, temozolomide or both. The CDR3 DNA reads as TGTGCCAGCAGTGAACAGCCAGGGTTAAATGAAAAACTGTTTTTT. Its protein product is CASSEQPGLNEKLFF.